This TCR beta chain was sequenced for a study of T cell repertoires in cytomegalovirus infection. CDR3 length equals 14 residues. V was pared by 5 bases and J by 8 bases, with 18 bases between. Germline lookup yields CDR1 MNHNY and CDR2 SVGAGI (reference sequence). TCRdb re-analysed the reads in MiXCR, keeping a single row per CDR3 protein. Among about 740,000 distinct CDR3 sequences listed, approximately 34% were seen once. Study-wide findings and caveats: Frequencies of public TCR beta families were cumulated, and this identified carriers of CMV plus the relevant HLA.

The table lists this clonotype with a count of one. What it binds is unknown. This TCR was recovered from a human donor in good health (CMV status not recorded). Some clones in this sample may be carry-over from other donors' samples. The specimen was PBMCs. V gene TRBV6-6 combines with J gene TRBJ1-2; D not certain. The CDR3: CASSPRSGVRGYTF. CDR3 in DNA: TGTGCCAGCAGTCCCCGTTCGGGAGTGAGAGGCTACACCTTC.